This TCR beta chain derives from a study of blood T cell repertoires in COVID-19. Study information: In each case, the material was cDNA or gDNA derived from T cells, B-cell-depleted T cells, or PBMCs.

Germline V gene data show CDR1 as SGHDN and CDR2 as FVKESK. V lost 1 base to trimming and J lost 5 bases; unmatched junction nucleotides: 12. This CDR3 is 17 amino acids long. Participants' reported clinical history set cohort assignment. Here immunoSEQ multiplex PCR was the method, and the copy in TCRdb shows in-frame clones only, minus some. This sample has roughly 250,000 clones, with over 75% found just once. Ten or more counts support this clone. Sequenced input: PBMCs or T cells enriched from blood (not recorded which). The sequence derives from a woman under 40 who had recovered from COVID-19. The V call is TRBV14, the J call TRBJ2-5, with TRBD2 identical over 8 bases. CDR3 region: CASSQGLSSGGRETQYF. The CDR3 nucleotides read TGTGCCAGCAGCCAAGGCCTATCCAGCGGGGGACGGGAGACCCAGTACTTC.